What follows are 17 T cell receptor beta chains derived from one specimen sequenced in a study of T cell repertoires in cytomegalovirus infection. Each CDR3 protein is one row after TCRdb ran MiXCR on the reads. The sample lists over 100,000 distinct CDR3 sequences, 15% to 20% occurring once. Sequenced input: PBMCs. These receptors were taken from a human donor in good health (CMV status not recorded). Some clones in this sample may be carry-over from other donors' samples.

The V call is TRBV5-1, the J call TRBJ1-1; possibly TRBD1 for D (5 bases). The CDR3 is 14 residues long. Germline lookup yields CDR1 SGHRS and CDR2 YFSETQ. Trimming took off 4 bases at V and 4 bases at J, with 14 bases between the two ends. The CDR3 sequence: CASSPGGGGTEAFF. The CDR3 DNA sequence: TGCGCCAGCAGCCCCGGGGGGGGAGGCACTGAAGCTTTCTTT.

In its sample, this clonotype was seen many times. Written as DNA, the CDR3 is TGTGCCAGCAGCGAGACAGGGGGCCAGTACTATGGCTACACCTTC. Translated, it gives CASSETGGQYYGYTF. The chain is built from TRBV7-2 and TRBJ1-2; TRBD1 matches 10 bases. The V segment lost 5 bases and the J segment 3 bases; nucleotides outside the gene matches: 6. The V gene's germline CDR1 is SGHTA and CDR2 FQGNSA. The CDR3 covers 15 residues.

The sample holds many counts of this clonotype. The chain employs TRBV6-2 or TRBV6-3 and TRBJ1-1; TRBD1 might be the D (5 bases). The germline CDR1 and CDR2 sequences are MNHEY and SVGEGT. V gave up 7 bases and J gave up 3 bases, with 12 bases separating them. The CDR3 extends over 13 amino acids. CDR3 residues: CASNAGTYTEAFF. The CDR3 region has the DNA TGTGCCAGCAACGCCGGGACCTACACTGAAGCTTTCTTT.

The gene calls are TRBV20-1 and TRBJ1-5; 9 nucleotides line up with TRBD1. The CDR3 runs to 13 residues. The V gene end was trimmed by 3 bases and the J gene end by 7 bases; junction bases not matched to a gene: 4. Germline V gene data show CDR1 as DFQATT and CDR2 as SNEGSKA (reference sequence). The CDR3 DNA sequence: TGCAGTGCTAGGGGACAGGGCGGGCAGCCCCAGCATTTT. Encoded protein: CSARGQGGQPQHF.

This clonotype showed up many times. The V call is TRBV7-8, the J call TRBJ2-6, with unresolved D. Germline-derived CDR1 and CDR2 are SGHVS and FQNEAQ. The CDR3 sequence is 15 residues long. The ends were cut back, 0 bases at V and 1 base at J, with 4 bases in the middle. DNA for the CDR3: TGTGCCAGCAGCTTAGCGAGGTCTGGGGCCAACGTCCTGACTTTC. Protein product: CASSLARSGANVLTF.

This clonotype was detected many times. The gene calls are TRBV7-9 and TRBJ1-2, with D unresolved. CDR1 and CDR2 (germline): SEHNR, FQNEAQ (reference sequence). V lost 1 base, J lost 6 bases, and 6 bases lay in between. The CDR3 spans 12 residues. The CDR3 DNA is TGTGCCAGCAGCTTAGAAGGAGATGGCTACACCTTC. Its translation is CASSLEGDGYTF.

This clonotype was seen repeatedly, ten times or more. The chain combines TRBV11-2 with TRBJ2-1; D unresolved. Germline values: CDR1 SGHAT, CDR2 FQNNGV. This CDR3 region has 15 residues. V lost 1 base and J lost 0, with 7 bases in between. For the CDR3, the DNA is TGTGCCAGCAGCTTAGTGAGGAGCTCCTACAATGAGCAGTTCTTC. Amino acid sequence: CASSLVRSSYNEQFF.

The chain carries TRBV27 and TRBJ2-7, with TRBD1 identical over 7 bases. The CDR3 totals 15 residues. Losses at the gene ends were 6 bases for V and 3 bases for J; bases not matched to a gene: 11. Per germline, CDR1 MNHEY and CDR2 SMNVEV (reference sequence). The DNA for the CDR3 is TGTGCCAGCAGCCTTACAGGGGTGGGTTTCTACGAGCAGTACTTC. Protein product: CASSLTGVGFYEQYF.

V and J are TRBV20-1 and TRBJ2-1; 13 nucleotides line up with TRBD2. The CDR3 has 16 residues. The V gene's germline CDR1 is DFQATT and CDR2 SNEGSKA (reference sequence). With V trimmed by 3 bases and J by 10 bases, 12 bases remained unmatched. The DNA for the CDR3 is TGCAGTGCTAGCAAGGCGGGACTAGCGGGGCGGTTGGAGCAGTTCTTC. Translated: CSASKAGLAGRLEQFF.

The sample holds a few counts of this clonotype. V and J are TRBV23-1 and TRBJ2-3; D is possibly TRBD1 (5 bases). TRBV23-1 is treated as an ORF (open reading frame) with a function not yet certain. This CDR3 is built from 18 residues. Trimming left V 10 bases short and J 6 bases short, with 32 bases between. The CDR3 nucleotides are TGCGCCACCCGACCGACAGTTCTCTCGCGGAGTGCCGTGGATACGCAGTATTTT. Translated: CATRPTVLSRSAVDTQYF.

This clonotype was seen many times. The chain links TRBV7-8 to TRBJ2-7; 9 nucleotides line up with TRBD1. Trimming removed 1 base from V and 5 bases from J; junction bases left unmatched: 6. The CDR3 length is 15 residues. Germline CDR1 and CDR2: SGHVS and FQNEAQ. The chain's CDR3 is CASSLVGDRGNEQYF. CDR3 nucleotides: TGTGCCAGCAGCTTAGTAGGTGACAGGGGGAACGAGCAGTACTTC.

This clonotype was counted between two and nine times. The chain employs TRBV2 and TRBJ1-5; perhaps TRBD1 as D (6 bases). Germline V gene sequence: CDR1 SNHLY, CDR2 FYNNEI. Between the trimmed V and J ends, which lost 1 base and 3 bases, there was a span of 10 bases. There are 15 residues in the CDR3. The chain's CDR3 is CASSEGRGPNQPQHF. The CDR3 region has the DNA TGTGCCAGCAGTGAAGGACGGGGGCCCAATCAGCCCCAGCATTTT.

About this clonotype itself: An end of the junction differs from the germline gene, which may be a read error. The CDR3: CASSRVGYDYTF. The DNA of the CDR3 is TGTGCCAGCAGCCGGGTGGGGTATGACTACACCTTC. J is TRBJ1-2 and V is TRBV12-3 or TRBV12-4; unclear D gene. The CDR3 sequence is 12 residues long.

This clonotype was seen repeatedly, ten times or more. V usage is TRBV12-5 and J usage is TRBJ1-3; D perhaps matches TRBD1 (5 bases). The CDR3 spans 16 residues. The ends were cut back, 0 bases at V and 0 bases at J, with 9 bases in the middle. CDR1 is LGHNT, CDR2 FRNRAP, per germline. CDR3 amino acids: CASGLVWGISGNTIYF. Here the CDR3 DNA reads TGTGCTAGTGGTTTGGTATGGGGGATCTCTGGAAACACCATATATTTT.

Ten or more counts support this clonotype. The gene calls are TRBV2 and TRBJ2-3, with D possibly called TRBD1 or TRBD2 (5 bases each). The V gene lost 5 bases and the J gene lost 3 bases, with 12 bases spanning the gap. This CDR3 spans 14 amino acids. The germline gives CDR1 SNHLY, CDR2 FYNNEI. CDR3 amino acids: CASSYRDPTDTQYF. The DNA of the CDR3 is TGTGCCAGCAGTTACCGGGACCCTACAGATACGCAGTATTTT.

Remarks on this clonotype: This may be a read error, as it is one base from a much larger clone. The genes are TRBV11-3 and TRBJ2-3; possibly TRBD2 for D (6 bases). Trimming cost V 5 bases and J 2 bases, with 11 bases left between them. Germline V gene sequence: CDR1 SGHNT, CDR2 YENEEA. This CDR3 comprises 14 residues. CDR3 sequence: CASSPTGVTDTQYF. CDR3 sequence (DNA): TGTGCCAGCAGCCCAACGGGGGTCACAGATACGCAGTATTTT.

V usage is TRBV20-1 and J usage is TRBJ2-7; 8 bases match TRBD1. The CDR3 extends over 15 amino acids. Trimming took 6 bases from V and 2 from J; bases not matched to a gene: 12. Germline CDR1 is DFQATT and CDR2 is SNEGSKA (reference sequence). The chain's CDR3 is CSAPGPGTGTYEQYF. In DNA form, the CDR3 reads TGCAGTGCCCCTGGACCAGGGACAGGCACCTACGAGCAGTACTTC.